The present entry profiles one T cell receptor beta chain with its context. The sample comes from a study of blood T cell repertoires in COVID-19. Some clones are missing from TCRdb's copy, which holds only in-frame ones; the method was immunoSEQ multiplex PCR. Of roughly 24,000 clones listed, more than 65% are singletons. The CDR3 is 15 amino acids. Germline V gene sequence: CDR1 LGHNA, CDR2 YSLEER. The germline V and J ends were trimmed by 0 bases and 7 bases, with 10 bases remaining between them. This chain joins TRBV4-3 and TRBJ1-6, with D unclear. Sequencing was performed on peripheral blood. This receptor was taken from a human donor in a cohort sampled during active COVID-19. This CDR3 reads CASSQESVRNSPLHF. The CDR3 coding sequence is TGCGCCAGCAGCCAAGAAAGTGTGCGGAATTCACCCCTCCACTTT.